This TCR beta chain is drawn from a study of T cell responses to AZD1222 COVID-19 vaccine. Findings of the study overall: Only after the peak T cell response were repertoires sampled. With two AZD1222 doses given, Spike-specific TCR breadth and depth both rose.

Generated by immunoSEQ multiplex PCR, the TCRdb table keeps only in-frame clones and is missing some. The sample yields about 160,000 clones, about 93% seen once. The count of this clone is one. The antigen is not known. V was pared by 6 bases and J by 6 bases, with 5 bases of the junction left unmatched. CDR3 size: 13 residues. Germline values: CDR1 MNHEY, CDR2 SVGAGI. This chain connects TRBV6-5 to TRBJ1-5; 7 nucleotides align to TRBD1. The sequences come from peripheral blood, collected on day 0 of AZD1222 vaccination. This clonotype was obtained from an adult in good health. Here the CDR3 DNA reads TGTGCCAGCAGCCCCCCAGGGGGTCAGCCCCAGCATTTT. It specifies CASSPPGGQPQHF.